This T cell receptor (beta chain) was identified in a study of STAT3 mutations in large granular lymphocyte leukemia. Study conclusions and caveats: Every T-cell large granular lymphocyte leukemia patient had at least one immunodominant TCR beta clonotype.

Data came from immunoSEQ multiplex PCR; TCRdb stores just in-frame clones and leaves some out. The table includes roughly 29,000 clones, 60% to 85% detected once. A few counts support this clone. Antigen unknown. This clonotype originated in a woman in her fifties or sixties with T-cell large granular lymphocyte leukemia. Some clones in this sample may be carry-over from other donors' samples. The sample was peripheral blood mononuclear cells.

CDR3: CASSVGLAENIQYF. The DNA of the CDR3 is TGTGCCAGCAGCGTCGGACTAGCGGAAAACATTCAGTACTTC. This rearrangement joins TRBV11-2 to TRBJ2-4; 10 nucleotides match TRBD2. The CDR3 is 14 residues long. CDR1 and CDR2 from the germline V gene are SGHAT and FQNNGV. Trimming at V came to 5 bases and at J to 5 bases, leaving 3 bases not matched to a gene. Combining the CDR3 with reference TRBV11-2 and TRBJ2-4 gives the whole variable domain EAGVAQSPRYKIIEKRQSVAFWCNPISGHATLYWYQQILGQGPKLLIQFQNNGVVDDSQLPKDRFSAERLKGVDSTLKIQPAKLEDSAVYLCASSVGLAENIQYFGAGTRLSVL.